Listed below are T cell receptor beta chains from one sample, sequenced in a study of T cells after somatic rescue of genetic block. Assay: immunoSEQ multiplex PCR; the TCRdb copy retains only in-frame clones and omits some. Of roughly 65,000 clones listed, roughly 90% are singletons. Sequenced material: peripheral blood mononuclear cells (PBMCs). All receptors derive from a man in his forties. CDR3s include the opening cysteine and the closing phenylalanine or tryptophan. The order of the fields is CDR3 length, V gene, CDR3 protein.

15 TRBV4-2 CASTRPGGAGNTIYF
14 TRBV5-1 CASSPLPGANVLTF
14 TRBV5-5 CASSLVVAGTEAFF
15 TRBV6-5 CASSGTGTVTDTQYF
15 TRBV6-4 CASIYYGQNTGELFF
16 TRBV5-6 CASRNLWAGAQETQYF
16 TRBV4-1 CASSQEGWQGNGELFF
16 TRBV2 CASSERAGGLSDTQYF
10 TRBV6-5 CASSEYEQYF
17 TRBV5-1 CASSLTPGTSGSYEQYF
15 TRBV5-1 CASSLQGEATGELFF
14 TRBV10-3 CASLPGPDTDTQYF
13 TRBV23-1 CASSQGQGDEQYF
14 TRBV7-9 CASSPGTVGEKLFF
15 TRBV19 CASSIGGTLSYEQYF
13 TRBV9 CASSVDRETEAFF
13 TRBV6-1 CASSEVVDGGYTF